This T cell receptor beta chain was retrieved from a study of graft-versus-host responses after intestinal transplantation. Background on the study: Transplants were multivisceral, liver-intestinal, or isolated intestinal. The recipients all started with anti-thymocyte globulin induction and then took tacrolimus and steroids for about three years.

Germline V gene data show CDR1 as SGDLS and CDR2 as YYNGEE. The V segment lost 6 bases and the J segment 7 bases; nucleotides outside the gene matches: 10. The CDR3 totals 14 residues. Overall study results and limits: Recipient marrow contained GvH clones, some of which appeared first in ileum or blood. Graft-versus-host to host-versus-graft clonal ratios in allografts were high in patients with graft-donor T cell macrochimerism.

A word on this clone: Antigen specificity is unknown.

Repertoires were generated with immunoSEQ multiplex PCR, while TCRdb's copy carries only in-frame clones and drops some. The sample has 99,000 or so clones, 85% to 95% seen once. The sample in question was unstimulated CD8+ T cells sorted from spleen or lymph node cells, obtained before transplant. The receptor was derived from a human donor who was the organ donor for an intestinal transplant. The chain joins TRBV9 to TRBJ2-1; 7 bases fit TRBD1. The CDR3 sequence: CASTPGPRGNEQFF. CDR3 coding DNA: TGTGCCAGCACCCCCGGGCCCAGGGGGAATGAGCAGTTCTTC. Full variable domain (missing parts from reference TRBV9 and TRBJ2-1): DSGVTQTPKHLITATGQRVTLRCSPRSGDLSVYWYQQSLDQGLQFLIQYYNGEERAKGNILERFSAQQFPDLHSELNLSSLELGDSALYFCASTPGPRGNEQFFGPGTRLTVL.